This TCR beta chain was sequenced in a study of cytomegalovirus exposure and HLA in healthy donors. Notes on the study in general: Among the CMV-associated chains, three were confirmed in vitro as specific for CMV antigens. TCR beta chains numbering more than 150 were designated cytomegalovirus-associated.

Trimming took off 5 bases at V and 7 bases at J, with 18 bases between the two ends. The germline gives CDR1 SGHRS, CDR2 YFSETQ. The CDR3 is made up of 14 amino acids. Profiled with immunoSEQ multiplex PCR; TCRdb holds only in-frame clones, not every one. The sample records 200,000 to 250,000 clones, 65% to 85% being singletons. Notes on this clone: Its antigen is currently unknown.

The source of this sequence is a woman aged 25 to 39 in good health and CMV-seropositive. The rearrangement links TRBV5-1 to TRBJ1-2; perhaps TRBD1 as D (5 bases). The specimen sequenced was PBMCs. CDR3 in amino acids: CASRRGEIDSGYTF. The CDR3 DNA is TGCGCCAGCAGAAGAGGGGAAATTGATTCTGGCTACACCTTC.